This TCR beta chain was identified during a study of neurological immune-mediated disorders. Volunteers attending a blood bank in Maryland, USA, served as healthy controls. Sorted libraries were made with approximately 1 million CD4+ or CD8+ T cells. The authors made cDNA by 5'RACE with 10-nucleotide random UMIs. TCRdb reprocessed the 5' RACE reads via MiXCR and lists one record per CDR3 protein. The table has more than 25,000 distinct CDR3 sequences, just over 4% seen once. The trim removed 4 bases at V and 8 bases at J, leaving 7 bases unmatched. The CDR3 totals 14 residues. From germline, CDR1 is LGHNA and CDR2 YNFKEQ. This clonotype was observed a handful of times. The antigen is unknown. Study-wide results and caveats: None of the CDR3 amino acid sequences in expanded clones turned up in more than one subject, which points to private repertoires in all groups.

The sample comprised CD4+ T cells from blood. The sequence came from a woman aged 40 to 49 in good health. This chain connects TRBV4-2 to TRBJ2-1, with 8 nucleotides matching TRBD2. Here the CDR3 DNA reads TGTGCCAGCAGCCCCTCAGCGGGAGAGTATGAGCAGTTCTTC. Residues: CASSPSAGEYEQFF.